Shown below are 4 T cell receptor beta chains from a single sample sequenced in a study of sequential checkpoint blockade in melanoma. The data were produced by immunoSEQ multiplex PCR, yet TCRdb's version contains in-frame clones alone and is incomplete. The repertoire has more than 9,500 clones, more than 65% of them found once; the top ten carry approximately 18%. Documented treatment: randomized to nivolumab then ipilimumab (arm A) or the reverse (arm B). The sample consisted of CD8+ T cells sorted from blood (inferred from file names), taken from a patient given nivolumab and ipilimumab in sequence. Every receptor here comes from a human donor with melanoma.

Details on this clone: The same CDR3 can be traced to other DNA sequences in this sample. The genes are TRBV7-9 and TRBJ2-3; the match to TRBD2 covers 9 bases. The ends lost 6 bases at V and 0 bases at J; junction bases unmatched: 4. The CDR3 contains 15 residues. The germline CDR1 and CDR2 sequences are SEHNR and FQNEAQ (reference sequence). The CDR3 nucleotides are TGTGCCAGCAGTTCTAGCGGGATTAGCACAGATACGCAGTATTTT. This gives the protein CASSSSGISTDTQYF.

The J gene is TRBJ2-1, the V gene TRBV5-4, with TRBD1 identical over 12 bases. The germline CDR1 and CDR2 sequences are SGHNT and YYREEE (reference sequence). V lost 4 bases to trimming and J lost 5 bases; unmatched junction nucleotides: 4. CDR3 length: 15 residues. The CDR3 region is CASSAGQGADNEQFF. CDR3 bases: TGTGCCAGCAGCGCGGGACAGGGGGCCGACAATGAGCAGTTCTTC.

The gene calls are TRBV30 and TRBJ1-1; D uncertain. Trimming stripped 2 bases from V and 3 bases from J, with 10 bases between. The CDR3 runs to 13 residues. The V gene's germline CDR1 is GTSNPN and CDR2 SVGIG (reference sequence). Here the CDR3 reads CAWSKGGYTEAFF. Here the CDR3 DNA reads TGTGCCTGGAGTAAGGGAGGGTACACTGAAGCTTTCTTT.

The genes are TRBV21-1 and TRBJ1-1; the D segment call TRBD1 is taken from the table without a DNA check. TRBV21-1 is a pseudogene. The CDR3 covers 14 residues. The CDR3 DNA reads TGTGCCAGCAGCAAAGAAGGAAGGGGCACTGAAGCTTTCTTT. It specifies CASSKEGRGTEAFF.